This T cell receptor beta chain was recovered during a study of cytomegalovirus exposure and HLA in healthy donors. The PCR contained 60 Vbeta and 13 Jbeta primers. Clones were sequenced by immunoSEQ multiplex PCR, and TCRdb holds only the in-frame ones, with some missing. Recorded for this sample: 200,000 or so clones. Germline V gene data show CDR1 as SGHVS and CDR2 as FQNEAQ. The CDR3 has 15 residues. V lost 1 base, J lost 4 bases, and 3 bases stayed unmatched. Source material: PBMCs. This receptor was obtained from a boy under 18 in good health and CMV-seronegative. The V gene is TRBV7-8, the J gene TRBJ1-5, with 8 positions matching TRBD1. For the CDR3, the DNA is TGTGCCAGCAGCTTAGTAGGACAGGGAAATCAGCCCCAGCATTTT. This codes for CASSLVGQGNQPQHF.